The text below deals with one T cell receptor beta chain. Its target is not known. The sample comes from a study of CD8+CD57+ T cells in acquired aplastic anemia. The wider study: Mean yield of DNA from sorted CD4+ and CD8+ cells was roughly 3.4 ug. Researchers reported that healthy donors averaged roughly 9.8 million reads for CD4+ cells.

V gave up 2 bases and J gave up 0 bases, with 9 bases separating them. In germline, CDR1 is SGHDT, CDR2 YYEEEE. The CDR3 loop spans 15 amino acids. Template material for TCR beta VDJ and CDR3 profiling consisted of genomic DNA. TCRdb itself ran the reads through MiXCR, one entry per CDR3 protein. The sample yields more than 100,000 distinct CDR3 sequences, around 50% seen once. Study findings and constraints: Patients and controls turned out to have approximately 29 CD8+ CDR3 sequences in common. Significant differences in CD8+ Simpson's diversity were not observed between patients and controls.

The specimen was sorted CD4+, CD8+, or CD8+CD57+ T cells (not recorded which) from PBMCs. The chain recombines TRBV5-6 with TRBJ1-5; D is undetermined. This clonotype was obtained from a human donor in good health, serving as a control. Here the CDR3 reads CASSFGQFSNQPQHF. DNA of the CDR3: TGTGCCAGCAGCTTCGGCCAGTTTAGCAATCAGCCCCAGCATTTT.